This TCR beta chain was identified during a study of shared clonotypes between healthy human individuals. Looking at the study overall: Each donor's CD4 naive and CD4 memory cells filled three plates apiece, CD8 naive two, and CD8 memory one.

A word on this clone: The antigen is unknown.

Deep level was the assay's run setting. Methods used by the authors: Filtering of immunoSEQ junctional sequences could not match full-length read filtering. This table comes from immunoSEQ multiplex PCR, and its TCRdb copy is limited to in-frame clones, with some not included. D and trimming come from the DNA, and the V and J calls and clone size come from that table. The sample carries about 2 million clones, approximately 95% recorded once. General study results and limits: The researchers took only blood, and tissue repertoires probably look different.

The sample taken for sequencing was naive CD4+ T cells sorted from blood. The subset was: CD45RA+ positively selected. This receptor was obtained from a man younger than 35 in good health.

CDR3 nucleotides: TGTGCCGGGGGGGATATATCTGGAAACACCATATATTTT. Translation: CAGGDISGNTIYF. This chain links TRBV19 with TRBJ1-3, with D possibly being TRBD1 (5 bases). The germline V and J ends were trimmed by 11 bases and 1 base, with 12 bases remaining between them. The CDR3 consists of 13 residues. The germline gives CDR1 LNHDA, CDR2 SQIVND (reference sequence).